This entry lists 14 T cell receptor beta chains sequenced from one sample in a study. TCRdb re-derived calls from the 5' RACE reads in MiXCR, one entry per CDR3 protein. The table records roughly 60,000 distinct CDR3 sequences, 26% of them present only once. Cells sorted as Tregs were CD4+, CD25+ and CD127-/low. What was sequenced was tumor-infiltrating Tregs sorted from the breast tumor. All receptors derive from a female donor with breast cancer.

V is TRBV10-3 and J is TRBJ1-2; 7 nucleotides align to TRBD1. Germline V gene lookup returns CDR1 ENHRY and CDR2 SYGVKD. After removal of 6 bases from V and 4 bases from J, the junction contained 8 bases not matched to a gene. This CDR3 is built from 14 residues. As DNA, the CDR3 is TGTGCCATCAGCCGGGACAGAGAAGGCTATGGCTACACCTTC. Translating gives CAISRDREGYGYTF.

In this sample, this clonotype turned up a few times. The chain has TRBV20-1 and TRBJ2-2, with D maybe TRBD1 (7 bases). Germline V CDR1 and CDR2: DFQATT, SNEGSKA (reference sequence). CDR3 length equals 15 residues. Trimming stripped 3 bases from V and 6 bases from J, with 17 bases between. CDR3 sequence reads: CSASFARGVPGELFF. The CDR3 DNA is TGCAGTGCTAGCTTCGCCAGGGGGGTCCCCGGGGAGCTGTTTTTT.

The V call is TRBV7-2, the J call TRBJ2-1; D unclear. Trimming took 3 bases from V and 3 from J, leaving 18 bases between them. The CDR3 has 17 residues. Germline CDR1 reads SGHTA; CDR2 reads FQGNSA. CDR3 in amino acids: CASSFMILGNNYNEQFF. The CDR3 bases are TGTGCCAGCAGCTTCATGATTCTGGGAAACAACTACAATGAGCAGTTCTTC.

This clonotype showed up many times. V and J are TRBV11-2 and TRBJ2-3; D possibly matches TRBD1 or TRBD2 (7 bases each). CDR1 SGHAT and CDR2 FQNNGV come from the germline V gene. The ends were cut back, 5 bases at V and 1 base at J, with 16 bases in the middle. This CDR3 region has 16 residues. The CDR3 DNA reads TGTGCCAGCAGCAACGAGGGGGGGACAGGCACAGATACGCAGTATTTT. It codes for CASSNEGGTGTDTQYF.

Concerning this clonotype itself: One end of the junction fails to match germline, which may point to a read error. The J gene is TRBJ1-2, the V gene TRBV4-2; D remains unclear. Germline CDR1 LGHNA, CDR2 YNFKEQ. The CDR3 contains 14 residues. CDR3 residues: CTSSQADRNYGYTF. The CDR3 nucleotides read TGTACCAGCAGCCAAGCCGACCGAAACTATGGCTACACCTTC.

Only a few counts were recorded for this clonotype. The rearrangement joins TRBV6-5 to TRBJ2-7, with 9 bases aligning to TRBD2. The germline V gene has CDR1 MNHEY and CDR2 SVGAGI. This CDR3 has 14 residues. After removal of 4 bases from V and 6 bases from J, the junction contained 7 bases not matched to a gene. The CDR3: CASSLAGASGEQYF. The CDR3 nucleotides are TGTGCCAGCAGTTTAGCGGGGGCCTCGGGCGAGCAGTACTTC.

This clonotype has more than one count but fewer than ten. For the CDR3, the DNA is TGTGCCAGCAGCCAACTATCGGGGCTTAACACCGGGGAGCTGTTTTTT. Protein product: CASSQLSGLNTGELFF. V gene TRBV6-2 or TRBV6-3 combines with J gene TRBJ2-2, with D possibly being TRBD1 or TRBD2 (5 bases each). The CDR3 totals 16 residues. V lost 6 bases to trimming and J lost 2 bases, with 16 bases between them. Germline V lookup: CDR1 MNHEY, CDR2 SVGEGT.

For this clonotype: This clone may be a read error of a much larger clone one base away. The CDR3 loop is CASSLSTDTQHF. The CDR3 bases are TGTGCCAGCAGCCTCTCCACAGATACGCAGCATTTT. The chain combines TRBV5-4 with TRBJ2-3, with unresolved D. With the DNA end fitting TRBJ1-5 better, the J assignment may be wrong. Per germline, CDR1 SGHNT and CDR2 YYREEE (reference sequence). CDR3 length: 12 residues.

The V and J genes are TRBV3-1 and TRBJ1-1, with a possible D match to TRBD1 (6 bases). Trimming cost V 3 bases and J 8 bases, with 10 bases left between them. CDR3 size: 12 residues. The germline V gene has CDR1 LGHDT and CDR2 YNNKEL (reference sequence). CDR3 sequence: CASSHWTAEAFF. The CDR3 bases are TGTGCCAGCAGCCACTGGACAGCAGAAGCTTTCTTT.

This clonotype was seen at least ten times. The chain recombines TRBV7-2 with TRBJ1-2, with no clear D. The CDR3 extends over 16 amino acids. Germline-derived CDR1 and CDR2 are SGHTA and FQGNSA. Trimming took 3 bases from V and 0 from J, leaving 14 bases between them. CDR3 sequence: CASSLHIGGSNYGYTF. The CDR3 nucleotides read TGTGCCAGCAGCTTGCATATCGGTGGGTCTAACTATGGCTACACCTTC.

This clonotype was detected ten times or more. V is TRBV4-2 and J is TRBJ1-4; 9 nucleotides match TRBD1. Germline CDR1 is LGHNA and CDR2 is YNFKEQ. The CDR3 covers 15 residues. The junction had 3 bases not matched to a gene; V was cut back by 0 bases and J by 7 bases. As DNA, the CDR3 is TGTGCCAGCAGCCAAGATGGGACAGGGCCTGAAAAACTGTTTTTT. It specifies CASSQDGTGPEKLFF.

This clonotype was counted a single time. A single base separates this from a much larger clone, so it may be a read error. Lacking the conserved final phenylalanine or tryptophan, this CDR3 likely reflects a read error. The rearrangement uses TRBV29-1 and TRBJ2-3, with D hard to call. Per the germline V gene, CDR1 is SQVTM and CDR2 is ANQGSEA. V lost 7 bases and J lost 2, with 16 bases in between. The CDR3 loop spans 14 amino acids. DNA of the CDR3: TGCAGCGCTCGACGGTTGGGGTCCACAGATACGCAGTATTCT. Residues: CSARRLGSTDTQYS.

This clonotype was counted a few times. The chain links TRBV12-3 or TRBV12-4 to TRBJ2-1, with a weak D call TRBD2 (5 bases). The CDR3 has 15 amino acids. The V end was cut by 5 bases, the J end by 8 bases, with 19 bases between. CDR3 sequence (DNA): TGTGCCAGCAGTGCCGAAGTTAGGGAGCGGTATGAGCAGTTCTTC. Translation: CASSAEVRERYEQFF.

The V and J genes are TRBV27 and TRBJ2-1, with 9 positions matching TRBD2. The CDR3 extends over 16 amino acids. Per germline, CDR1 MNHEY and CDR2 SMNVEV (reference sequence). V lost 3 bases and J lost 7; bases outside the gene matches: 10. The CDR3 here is CASSFGSSGSGNEQFF. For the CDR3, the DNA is TGTGCCAGCAGTTTTGGGAGTAGCGGGAGTGGTAATGAGCAGTTCTTC.